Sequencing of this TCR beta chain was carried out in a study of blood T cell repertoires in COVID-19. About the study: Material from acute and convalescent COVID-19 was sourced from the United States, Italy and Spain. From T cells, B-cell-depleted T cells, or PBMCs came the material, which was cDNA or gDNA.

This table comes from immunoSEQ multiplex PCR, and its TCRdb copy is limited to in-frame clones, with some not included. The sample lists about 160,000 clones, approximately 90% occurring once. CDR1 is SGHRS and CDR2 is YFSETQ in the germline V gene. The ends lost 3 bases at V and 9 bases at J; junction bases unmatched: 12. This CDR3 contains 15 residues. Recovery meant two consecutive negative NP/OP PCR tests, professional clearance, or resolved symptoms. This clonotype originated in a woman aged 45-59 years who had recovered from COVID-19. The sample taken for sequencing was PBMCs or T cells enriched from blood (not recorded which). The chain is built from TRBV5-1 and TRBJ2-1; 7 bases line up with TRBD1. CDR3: CASSSGQESVGEQFF. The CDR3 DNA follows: TGCGCCAGCAGCTCCGGACAGGAGAGCGTGGGTGAGCAGTTCTTC.